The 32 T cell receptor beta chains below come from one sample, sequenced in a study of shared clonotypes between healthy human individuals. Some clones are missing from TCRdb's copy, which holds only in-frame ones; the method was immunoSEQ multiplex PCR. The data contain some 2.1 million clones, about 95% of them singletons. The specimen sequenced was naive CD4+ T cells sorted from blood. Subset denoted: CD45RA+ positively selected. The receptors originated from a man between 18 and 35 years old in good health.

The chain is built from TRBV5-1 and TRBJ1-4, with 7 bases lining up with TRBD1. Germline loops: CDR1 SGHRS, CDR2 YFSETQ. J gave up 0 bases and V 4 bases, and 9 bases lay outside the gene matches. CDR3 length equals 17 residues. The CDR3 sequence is CASSPEQGGATNEKLFF. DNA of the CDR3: TGCGCCAGCAGCCCGGAGCAGGGGGGAGCAACTAATGAAAAACTGTTTTTT.

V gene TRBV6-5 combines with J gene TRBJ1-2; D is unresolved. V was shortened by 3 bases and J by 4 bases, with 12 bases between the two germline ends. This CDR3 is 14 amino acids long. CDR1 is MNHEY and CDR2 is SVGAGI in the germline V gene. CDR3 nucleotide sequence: TGTGCCAGCAGTTATCGACAAACGGGCTATGGCTACACCTTC. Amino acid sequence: CASSYRQTGYGYTF.

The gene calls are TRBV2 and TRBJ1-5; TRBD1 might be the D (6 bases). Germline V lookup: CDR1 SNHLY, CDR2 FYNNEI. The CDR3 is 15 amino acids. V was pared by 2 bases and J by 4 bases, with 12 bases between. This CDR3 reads CASSESVGGNQPQHF. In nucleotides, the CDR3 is TGTGCCAGCAGTGAATCTGTAGGGGGAAATCAGCCCCAGCATTTT.

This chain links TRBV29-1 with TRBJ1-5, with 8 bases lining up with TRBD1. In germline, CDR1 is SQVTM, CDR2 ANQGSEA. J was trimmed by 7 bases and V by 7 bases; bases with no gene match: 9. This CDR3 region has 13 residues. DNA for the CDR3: TGCAGCGCCGCCGGACAGGGTGACCAGCCCCAGCATTTT. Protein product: CSAAGQGDQPQHF.

The CDR3 coding sequence is TGTGCCAGCAGCGTGGGGACGGGTAGCACAGATACGCAGTATTTT. Residues: CASSVGTGSTDTQYF. This chain links TRBV7-9 with TRBJ2-3; D is tentatively TRBD1 or TRBD2 (5 bases each). This CDR3 spans 15 amino acids. V was shortened by 5 bases and J by 0 bases, with 12 bases between the two germline ends. Germline loops: CDR1 SEHNR, CDR2 FQNEAQ (reference sequence).

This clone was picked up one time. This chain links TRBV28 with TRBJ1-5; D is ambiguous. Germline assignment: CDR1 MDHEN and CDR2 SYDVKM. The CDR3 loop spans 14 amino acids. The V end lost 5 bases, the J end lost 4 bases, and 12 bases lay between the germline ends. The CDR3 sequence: CASSPGRYNQPQHF. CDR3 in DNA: TGTGCCAGCAGTCCTGGACGGTATAATCAGCCCCAGCATTTT.

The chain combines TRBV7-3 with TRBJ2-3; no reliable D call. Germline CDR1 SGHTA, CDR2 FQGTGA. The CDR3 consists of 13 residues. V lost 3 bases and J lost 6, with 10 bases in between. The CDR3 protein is CASSFSLKDTQYF. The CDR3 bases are TGTGCCAGCAGCTTCTCCCTGAAGGATACGCAGTATTTT.

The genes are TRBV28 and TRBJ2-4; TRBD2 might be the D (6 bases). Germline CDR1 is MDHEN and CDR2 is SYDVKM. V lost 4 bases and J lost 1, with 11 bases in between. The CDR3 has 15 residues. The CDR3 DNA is TGTGCCAGCAGTTCGGCTGGGGGGGCCAAAAACATTCAGTACTTC. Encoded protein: CASSSAGGAKNIQYF.

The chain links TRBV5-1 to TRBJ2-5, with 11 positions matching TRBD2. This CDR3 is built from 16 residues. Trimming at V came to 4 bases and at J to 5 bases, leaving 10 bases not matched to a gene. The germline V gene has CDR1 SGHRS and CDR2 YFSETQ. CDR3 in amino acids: CASSPKTSGAWETQYF. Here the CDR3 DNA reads TGCGCCAGCAGCCCCAAGACTAGCGGGGCCTGGGAGACCCAGTACTTC.

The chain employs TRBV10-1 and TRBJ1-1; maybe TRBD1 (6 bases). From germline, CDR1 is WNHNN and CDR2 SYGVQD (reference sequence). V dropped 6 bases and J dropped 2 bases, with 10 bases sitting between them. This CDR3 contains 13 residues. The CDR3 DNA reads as TGCGCCAGCAGAGACAGGAGAAACACTGAAGCTTTCTTT. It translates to CASRDRRNTEAFF.

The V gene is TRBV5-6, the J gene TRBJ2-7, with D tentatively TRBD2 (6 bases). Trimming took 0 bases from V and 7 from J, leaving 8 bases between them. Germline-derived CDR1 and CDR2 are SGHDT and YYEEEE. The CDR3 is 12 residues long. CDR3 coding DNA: TGTGCCAGCAGCTTGGCCGCGGGGGAGCAGTACTTC. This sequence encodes CASSLAAGEQYF.

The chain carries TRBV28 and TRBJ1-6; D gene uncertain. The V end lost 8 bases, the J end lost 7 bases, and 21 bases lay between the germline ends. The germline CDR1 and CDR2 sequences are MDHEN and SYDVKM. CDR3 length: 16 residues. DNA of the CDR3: TGTGCCAGCTCGCCGGAGGGTAGACGAGCAAATTCACCCCTCCACTTT. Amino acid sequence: CASSPEGRRANSPLHF.

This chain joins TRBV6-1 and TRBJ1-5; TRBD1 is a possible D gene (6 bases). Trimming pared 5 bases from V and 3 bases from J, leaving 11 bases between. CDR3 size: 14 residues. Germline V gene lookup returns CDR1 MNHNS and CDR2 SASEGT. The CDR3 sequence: CASSTGYVNQPQHF. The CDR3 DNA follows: TGTGCCAGCAGTACAGGGTATGTCAATCAGCCCCAGCATTTT.

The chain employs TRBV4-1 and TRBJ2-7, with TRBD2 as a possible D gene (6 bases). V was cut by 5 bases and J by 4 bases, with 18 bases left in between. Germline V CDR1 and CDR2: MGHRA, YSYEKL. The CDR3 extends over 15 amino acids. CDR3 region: CASSSQGLTTYEQYF. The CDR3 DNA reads TGCGCCAGCAGCTCGCAGGGACTTACGACGTACGAGCAGTACTTC.

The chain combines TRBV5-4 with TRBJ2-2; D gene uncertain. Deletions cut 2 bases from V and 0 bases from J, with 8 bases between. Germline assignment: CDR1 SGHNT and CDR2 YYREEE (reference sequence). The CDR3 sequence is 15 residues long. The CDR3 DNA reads TGTGCCAGCAGCTTTTCCCAGACGAACACCGGGGAGCTGTTTTTT. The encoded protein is CASSFSQTNTGELFF.

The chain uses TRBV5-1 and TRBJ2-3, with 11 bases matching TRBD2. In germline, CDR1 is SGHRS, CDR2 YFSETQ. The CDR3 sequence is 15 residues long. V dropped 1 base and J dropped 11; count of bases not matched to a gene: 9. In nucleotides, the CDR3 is TGCGCCAGCAGCTTGAGTCTAGCGGGAGGCCGGGTGCAGTATTTT. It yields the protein CASSLSLAGGRVQYF.

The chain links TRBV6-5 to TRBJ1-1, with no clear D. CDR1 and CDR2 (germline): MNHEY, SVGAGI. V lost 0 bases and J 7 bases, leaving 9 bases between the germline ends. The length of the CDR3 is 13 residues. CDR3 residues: CASSYSSGNEAFF. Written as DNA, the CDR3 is TGTGCCAGCAGTTACTCGAGTGGGAATGAAGCTTTCTTT.

CDR3 DNA sequence: TGCGCCAGCAGCCAAGATCTTTACAGTGGAAACACCATATATTTT. This codes for CASSQDLYSGNTIYF. The chain carries TRBV4-3 and TRBJ1-3; D uncertain. Trimming left V 0 bases short and J 3 bases short, with 9 bases between. Per germline, CDR1 LGHNA and CDR2 YSLEER. This CDR3 spans 15 amino acids.

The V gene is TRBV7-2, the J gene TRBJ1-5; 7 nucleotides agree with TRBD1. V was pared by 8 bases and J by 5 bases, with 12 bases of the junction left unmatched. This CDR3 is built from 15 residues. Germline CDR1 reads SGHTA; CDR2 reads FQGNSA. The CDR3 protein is CASGAGQTRDQPQHF. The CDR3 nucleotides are TGTGCCAGCGGCGCGGGACAGACGAGGGATCAGCCCCAGCATTTT.

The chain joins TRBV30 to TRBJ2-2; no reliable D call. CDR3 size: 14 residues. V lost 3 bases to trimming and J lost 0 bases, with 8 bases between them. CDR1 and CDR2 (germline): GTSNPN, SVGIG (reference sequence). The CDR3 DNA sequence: TGTGCCTGGAGACCCCCCGCGAACACCGGGGAGCTGTTTTTT. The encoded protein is CAWRPPANTGELFF.

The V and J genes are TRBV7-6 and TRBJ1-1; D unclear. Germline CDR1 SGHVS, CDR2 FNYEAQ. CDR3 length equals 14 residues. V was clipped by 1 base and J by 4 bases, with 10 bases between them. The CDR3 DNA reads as TGTGCCAGCAGCTTAGGGTCCGGTCGCACTGAAGCTTTCTTT. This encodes CASSLGSGRTEAFF.

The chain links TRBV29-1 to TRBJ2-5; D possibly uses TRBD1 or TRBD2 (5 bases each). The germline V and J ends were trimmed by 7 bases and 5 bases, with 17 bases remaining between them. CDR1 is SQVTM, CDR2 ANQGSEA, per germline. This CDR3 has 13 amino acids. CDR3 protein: CSAGDRPWETQYF. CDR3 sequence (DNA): TGCAGCGCCGGGGACCGTCCTTGGGAGACCCAGTACTTC.

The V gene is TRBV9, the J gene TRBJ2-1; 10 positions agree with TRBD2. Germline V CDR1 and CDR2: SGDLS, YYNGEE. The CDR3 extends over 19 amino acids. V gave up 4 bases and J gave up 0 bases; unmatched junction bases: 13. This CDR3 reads CASSSRNSGGSSSYNEQFF. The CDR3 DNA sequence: TGTGCCAGCAGCTCCCGGAATAGCGGGGGGTCAAGCTCCTACAATGAGCAGTTCTTC. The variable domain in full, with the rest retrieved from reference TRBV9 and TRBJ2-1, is DSGVTQTPKHLITATGQRVTLRCSPRSGDLSVYWYQQSLDQGLQFLIQYYNGEERAKGNILERFSAQQFPDLHSELNLSSLELGDSALYFCASSSRNSGGSSSYNEQFFGPGTRLTVL.

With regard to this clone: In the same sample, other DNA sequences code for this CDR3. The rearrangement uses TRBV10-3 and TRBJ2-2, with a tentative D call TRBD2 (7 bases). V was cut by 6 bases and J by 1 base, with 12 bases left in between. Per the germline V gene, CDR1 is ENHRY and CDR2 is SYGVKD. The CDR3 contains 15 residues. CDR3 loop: CAIRSGEGNTGELFF. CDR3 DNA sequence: TGTGCCATCAGATCAGGGGAGGGGAACACCGGGGAGCTGTTTTTT.

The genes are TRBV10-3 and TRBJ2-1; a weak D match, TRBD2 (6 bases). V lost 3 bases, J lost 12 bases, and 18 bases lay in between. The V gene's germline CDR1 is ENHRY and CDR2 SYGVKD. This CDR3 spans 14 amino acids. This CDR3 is CAISDSGTPGVQFF. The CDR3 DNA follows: TGTGCCATCAGTGATTCCGGGACTCCCGGTGTGCAGTTCTTC.

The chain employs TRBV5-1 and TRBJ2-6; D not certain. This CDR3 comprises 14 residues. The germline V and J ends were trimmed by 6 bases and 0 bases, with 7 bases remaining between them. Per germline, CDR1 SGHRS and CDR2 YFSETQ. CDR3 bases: TGCGCCAGCACACAGAGCTCTGGGGCCAACGTCCTGACTTTC. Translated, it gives CASTQSSGANVLTF.

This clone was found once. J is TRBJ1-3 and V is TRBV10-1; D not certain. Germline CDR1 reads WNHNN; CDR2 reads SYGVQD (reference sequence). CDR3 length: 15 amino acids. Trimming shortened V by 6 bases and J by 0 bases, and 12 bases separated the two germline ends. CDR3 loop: CASRVHATSGNTIYF. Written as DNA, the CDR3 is TGCGCCAGCAGGGTACACGCTACCTCTGGAAACACCATATATTTT.

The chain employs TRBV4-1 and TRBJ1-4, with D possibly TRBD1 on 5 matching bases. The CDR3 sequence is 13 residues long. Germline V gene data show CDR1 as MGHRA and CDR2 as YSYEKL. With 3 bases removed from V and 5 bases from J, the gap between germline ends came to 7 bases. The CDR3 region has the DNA TGCGCCAGCAGCCAGACAGCAAATGAAAAACTGTTTTTT. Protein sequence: CASSQTANEKLFF.

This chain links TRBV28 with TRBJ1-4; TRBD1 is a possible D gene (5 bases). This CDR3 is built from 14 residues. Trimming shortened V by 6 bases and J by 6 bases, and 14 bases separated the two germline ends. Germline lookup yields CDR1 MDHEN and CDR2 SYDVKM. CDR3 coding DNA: TGTGCCAGCAGGGAGACAGCGATTGATGAAAAACTGTTTTTT. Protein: CASRETAIDEKLFF.

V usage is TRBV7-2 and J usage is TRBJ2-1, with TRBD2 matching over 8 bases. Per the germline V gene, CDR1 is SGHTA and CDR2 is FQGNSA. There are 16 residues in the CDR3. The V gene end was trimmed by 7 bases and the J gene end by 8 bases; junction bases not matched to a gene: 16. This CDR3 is CASTLRPGLGSHEQFF. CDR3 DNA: TGTGCCAGCACCCTTAGGCCGGGACTAGGATCACATGAGCAGTTCTTC.

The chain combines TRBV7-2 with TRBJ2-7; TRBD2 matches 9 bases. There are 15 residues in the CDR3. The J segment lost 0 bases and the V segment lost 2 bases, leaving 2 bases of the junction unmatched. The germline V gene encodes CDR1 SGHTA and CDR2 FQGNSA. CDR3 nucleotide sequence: TGTGCCAGCAGCTTAAGCGGGGGGCCCTCCTACGAGCAGTACTTC. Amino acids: CASSLSGGPSYEQYF.

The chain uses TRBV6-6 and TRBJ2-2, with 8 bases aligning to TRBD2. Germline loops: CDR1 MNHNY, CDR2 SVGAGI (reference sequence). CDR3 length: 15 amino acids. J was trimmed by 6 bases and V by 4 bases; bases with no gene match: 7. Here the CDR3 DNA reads TGTGCCAGCAGTTTTCTAGCGGGTGTATCCGGGGAGCTGTTTTTT. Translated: CASSFLAGVSGELFF.